This T cell receptor beta chain originates from a study of OX40 agonist ivuxolimab in advanced cancers. Turning to the study itself: Partial response was recorded in three patients: one hepatocellular carcinoma and two cutaneous melanoma cases. The study's findings and limits: At doses 0.1 to 3.0 mg/kg, CD4+ and CD8+ clones expanded.

Libraries were prepared by immunoSEQ multiplex PCR; TCRdb keeps only in-frame clonotypes and omits some of them. The sample contains about 96,000 clones, less than 95% of which appear only once. Concerning this clone: Its antigen is still unknown.

Germline lookup yields CDR1 SGDLS and CDR2 YYNGEE. This CDR3 is 16 amino acids long. V lost 0 bases to trimming and J lost 0 bases, with 10 bases between them. Sequences were derived from CD4+ or CD8+ T cells sorted from blood, sampled in a trial of the OX40 agonist ivuxolimab. The chain couples TRBV9 to TRBJ2-1; D is perhaps TRBD2 (5 bases). The sequence was collected from an adult with an advanced solid tumor such as melanoma, head and neck, liver or kidney cancer. The CDR3: CASSVDRGLSYNEQFF. CDR3 DNA: TGTGCCAGCAGCGTAGATCGGGGTCTCTCCTACAATGAGCAGTTCTTC.